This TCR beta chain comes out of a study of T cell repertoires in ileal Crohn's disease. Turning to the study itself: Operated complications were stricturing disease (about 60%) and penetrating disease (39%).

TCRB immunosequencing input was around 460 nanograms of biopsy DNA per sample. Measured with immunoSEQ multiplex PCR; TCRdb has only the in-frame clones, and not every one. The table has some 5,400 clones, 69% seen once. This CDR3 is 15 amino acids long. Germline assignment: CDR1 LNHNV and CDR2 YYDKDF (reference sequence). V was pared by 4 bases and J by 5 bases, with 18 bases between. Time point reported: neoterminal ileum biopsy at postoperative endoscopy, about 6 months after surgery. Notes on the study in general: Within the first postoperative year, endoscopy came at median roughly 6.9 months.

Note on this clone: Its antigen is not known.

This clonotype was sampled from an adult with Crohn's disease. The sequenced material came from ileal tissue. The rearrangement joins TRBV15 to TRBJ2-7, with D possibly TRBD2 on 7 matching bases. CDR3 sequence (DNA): TGTGCCACCAGCATCCAAGGGGGGGCCGGGGACGAGCAGTACTTC. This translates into CATSIQGGAGDEQYF. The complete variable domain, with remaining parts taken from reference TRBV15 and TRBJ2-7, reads DAMVIQNPRYQVTQFGKPVTLSCSQTLNHNVMYWYQQKSSQAPKLLFHYYDKDFNNEADTPDNFQSRRPNTSFCFLDIRSPGLGDTAMYLCATSIQGGAGDEQYFGPGTRLTVT.